This TCR beta chain was profiled in a study of blood T cell repertoires in COVID-19. This clone was found once. Libraries were prepared by immunoSEQ multiplex PCR; TCRdb keeps only in-frame clonotypes and omits some of them. The table has 300,000 to 400,000 clones, 88% seen once. The clonotype comes from a woman between 65 and 79 years old with COVID-19, enrolled during active disease. Sequenced sample: peripheral blood.

CDR3: CASSGDRNQETQYF. The CDR3 DNA is TGTGCCAGCAGTGGGGACAGAAACCAAGAGACCCAGTACTTC. V usage is TRBV2 and J usage is TRBJ2-5; 7 bases line up with TRBD1. Germline CDR1 SNHLY, CDR2 FYNNEI. This CDR3 is 14 amino acids long. Germline trimming cut 4 bases from V and 0 bases from J; bases unmatched to any gene: 2.